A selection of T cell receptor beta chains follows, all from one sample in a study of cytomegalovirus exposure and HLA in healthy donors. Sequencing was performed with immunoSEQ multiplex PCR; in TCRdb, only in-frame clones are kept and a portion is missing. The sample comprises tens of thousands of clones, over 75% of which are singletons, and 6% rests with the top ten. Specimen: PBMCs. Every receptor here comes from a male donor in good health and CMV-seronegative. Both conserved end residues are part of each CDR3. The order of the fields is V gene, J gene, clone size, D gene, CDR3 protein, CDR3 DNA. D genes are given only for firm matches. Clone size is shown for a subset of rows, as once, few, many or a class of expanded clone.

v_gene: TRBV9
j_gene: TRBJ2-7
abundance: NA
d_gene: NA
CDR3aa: CASSVTGLGYEQYF
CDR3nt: TGTGCCAGCAGCGTGACAGGACTCGGATACGAGCAGTACTTC

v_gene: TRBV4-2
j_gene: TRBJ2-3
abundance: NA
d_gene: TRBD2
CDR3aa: CASSLGTSGVLGESTDTQYF
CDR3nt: TGTGCCAGCAGCTTAGGGACTAGCGGGGTTCTGGGGGAAAGCACAGATACGCAGTATTTT

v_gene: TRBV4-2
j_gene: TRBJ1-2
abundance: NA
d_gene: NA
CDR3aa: CASSQEVREGYGYTF
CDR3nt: TGTGCCAGCAGCCAAGAAGTCAGGGAGGGCTATGGCTACACCTTC

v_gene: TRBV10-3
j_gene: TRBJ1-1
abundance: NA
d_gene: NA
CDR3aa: CAIREGAEAFF
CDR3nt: TGTGCCATCAGGGAAGGGGCTGAAGCTTTCTTT

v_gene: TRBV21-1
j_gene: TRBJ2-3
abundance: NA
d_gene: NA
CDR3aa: CASSGQATDTQYF
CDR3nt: TGTGCCAGCAGCGGACAGGCCACAGATACGCAGTATTTT

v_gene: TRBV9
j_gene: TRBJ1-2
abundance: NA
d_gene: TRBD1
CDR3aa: CASSVGDRVRGYTF
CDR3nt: TGTGCCAGCAGCGTAGGGGACAGGGTAAGAGGCTACACCTTC

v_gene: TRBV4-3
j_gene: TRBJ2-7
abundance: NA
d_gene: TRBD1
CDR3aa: CASSQDLGTETYEQYF
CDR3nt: TGCGCCAGCAGCCAAGACCTTGGGACAGAGACCTACGAGCAGTACTTC

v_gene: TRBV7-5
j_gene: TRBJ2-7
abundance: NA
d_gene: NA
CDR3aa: CARVLATHEQYF
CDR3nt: TGTGCCCGAGTACTAGCGACGCACGAGCAGTACTTC

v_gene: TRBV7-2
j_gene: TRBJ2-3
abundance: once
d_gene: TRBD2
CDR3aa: CASSLLGGGSTDTQYF
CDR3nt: TGTGCCAGCAGCTTATTAGGCGGGGGGTCCACAGATACGCAGTATTTT

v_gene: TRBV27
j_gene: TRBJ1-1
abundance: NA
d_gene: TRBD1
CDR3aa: CASSLDRGNTEAFF
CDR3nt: TGTGCCAGCAGTTTGGACAGGGGGAACACTGAAGCTTTCTTT

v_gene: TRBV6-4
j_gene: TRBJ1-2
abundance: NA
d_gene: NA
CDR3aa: CASSPGGGATVYGYTF
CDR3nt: TGTGCCAGCAGCCCCGGGGGGGGAGCAACCGTCTATGGCTACACCTTC

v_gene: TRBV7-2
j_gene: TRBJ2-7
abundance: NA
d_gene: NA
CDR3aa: CASSGLGRSYEQYF
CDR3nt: TGTGCCAGCAGCGGTCTGGGCCGTTCCTACGAGCAGTACTTC

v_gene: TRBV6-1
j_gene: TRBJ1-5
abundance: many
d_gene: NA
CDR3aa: CASSEQGSRSNQPQHF
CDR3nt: TGTGCCAGCAGTGAACAGGGGAGTAGAAGCAATCAGCCCCAGCATTTT

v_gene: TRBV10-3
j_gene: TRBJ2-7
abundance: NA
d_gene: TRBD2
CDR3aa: CAISDSGISSYEQYF
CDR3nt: TGTGCCATCAGTGACAGCGGGATTAGCTCCTACGAGCAGTACTTC

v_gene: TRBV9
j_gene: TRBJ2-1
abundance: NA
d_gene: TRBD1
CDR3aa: CASSVEGGPGNEQFF
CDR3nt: TGTGCCAGCAGCGTAGAAGGGGGCCCGGGGAATGAGCAGTTCTTC

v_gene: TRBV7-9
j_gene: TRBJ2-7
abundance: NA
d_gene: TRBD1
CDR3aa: CASDPIGQGGSYEQYF
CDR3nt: TGTGCCAGCGACCCAATAGGACAGGGGGGTTCCTACGAGCAGTACTTC

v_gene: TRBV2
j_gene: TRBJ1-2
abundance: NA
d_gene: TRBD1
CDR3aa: CAKDRGRNGYTF
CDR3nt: TGTGCCAAGGACAGGGGGCGTAATGGCTACACCTTC

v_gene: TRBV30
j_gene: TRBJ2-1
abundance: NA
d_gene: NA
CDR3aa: CAWGGANEQFF
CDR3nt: TGTGCCTGGGGAGGAGCCAATGAGCAGTTCTTC

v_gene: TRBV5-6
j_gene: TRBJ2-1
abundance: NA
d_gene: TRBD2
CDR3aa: CASSLASWGGNEQFF
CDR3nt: TGTGCCAGCAGCTTGGCCAGCTGGGGGGGCAATGAGCAGTTCTTC

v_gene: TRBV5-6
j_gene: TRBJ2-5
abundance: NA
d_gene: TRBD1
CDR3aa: CASSSGQGAQYF
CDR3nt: TGTGCCAGCAGCTCTGGACAGGGGGCTCAGTACTTC

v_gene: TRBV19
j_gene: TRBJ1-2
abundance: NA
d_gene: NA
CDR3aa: CASSIAGDGYTF
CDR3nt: TGTGCCAGTAGTATCGCGGGGGATGGCTACACCTTC

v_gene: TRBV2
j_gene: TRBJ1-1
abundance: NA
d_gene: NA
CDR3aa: CASSYRTDNTEAFF
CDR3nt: TGTGCCAGCAGCTATAGGACAGACAACACTGAAGCTTTCTTT

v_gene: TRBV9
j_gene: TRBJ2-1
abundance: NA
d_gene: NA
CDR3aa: CASSVGVRPEEQFF
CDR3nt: TGTGCCAGCAGCGTGGGTGTAAGGCCGGAGGAGCAGTTCTTC

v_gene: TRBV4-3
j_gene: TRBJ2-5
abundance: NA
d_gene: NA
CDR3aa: CASSQDTARETQYF
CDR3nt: TGCGCCAGCAGCCAAGATACCGCGCGAGAGACCCAGTACTTC

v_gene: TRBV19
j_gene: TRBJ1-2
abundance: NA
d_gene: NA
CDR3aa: CASSIDPTGGYTF
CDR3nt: TGTGCCAGTAGTATAGACCCAACGGGTGGCTACACCTTC

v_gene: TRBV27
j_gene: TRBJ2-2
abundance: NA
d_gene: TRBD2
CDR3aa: CASSLTSGKSYPGELFF
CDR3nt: TGTGCCAGCAGTTTAACTAGCGGGAAATCGTATCCCGGGGAGCTGTTTTTT

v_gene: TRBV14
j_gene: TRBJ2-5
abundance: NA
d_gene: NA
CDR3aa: CASSSQETQYF
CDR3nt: TGTGCCAGCAGCTCTCAAGAGACCCAGTACTTC

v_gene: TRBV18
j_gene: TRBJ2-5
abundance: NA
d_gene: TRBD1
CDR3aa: CASSPYRTGLETQYF
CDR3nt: TGTGCCAGCTCGCCTTATCGGACAGGGTTAGAGACCCAGTACTTC

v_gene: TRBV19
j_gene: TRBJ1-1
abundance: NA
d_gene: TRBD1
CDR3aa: CASSGRTGGASEAFF
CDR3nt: TGTGCCAGTAGCGGAAGGACAGGGGGCGCTTCTGAAGCTTTCTTT

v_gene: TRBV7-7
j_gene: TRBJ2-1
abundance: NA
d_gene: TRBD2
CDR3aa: CASSPGTTNNEQFF
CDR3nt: TGTGCCAGCAGCCCCGGGACTACGAACAATGAGCAGTTCTTC

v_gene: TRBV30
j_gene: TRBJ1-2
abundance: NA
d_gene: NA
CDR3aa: CAWSWSGNYGYTF
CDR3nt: TGTGCCTGGAGCTGGTCAGGGAACTATGGCTACACCTTC

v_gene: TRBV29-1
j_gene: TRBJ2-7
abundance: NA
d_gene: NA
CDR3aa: CSVENPVSGFYEQYF
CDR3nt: TGCAGCGTTGAAAATCCGGTGTCGGGGTTCTACGAGCAGTACTTC

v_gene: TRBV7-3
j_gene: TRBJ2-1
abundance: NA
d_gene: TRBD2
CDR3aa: CASSKAGPNNEQFF
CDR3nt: TGTGCCAGCAGCAAAGCGGGGCCCAACAATGAGCAGTTCTTC

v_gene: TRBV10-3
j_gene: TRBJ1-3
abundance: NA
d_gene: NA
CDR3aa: CAISEWEFGNTIYF
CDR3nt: TGTGCCATCAGTGAGTGGGAGTTTGGAAACACCATATATTTT

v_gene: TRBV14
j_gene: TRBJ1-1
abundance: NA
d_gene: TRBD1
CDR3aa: CASSQESGRGLGNTEAFF
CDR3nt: TGTGCCAGCAGCCAAGAATCGGGTAGGGGGCTTGGGAACACTGAAGCTTTCTTT

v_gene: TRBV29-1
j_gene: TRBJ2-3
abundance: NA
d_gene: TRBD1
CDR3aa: CSGRQGSDTQYF
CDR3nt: TGCAGCGGAAGACAGGGGTCAGATACGCAGTATTTT

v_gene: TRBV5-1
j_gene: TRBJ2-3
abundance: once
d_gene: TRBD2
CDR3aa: CASSLGLAGGPTDTQYF
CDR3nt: TGCGCCAGCAGCTTGGGACTAGCGGGGGGGCCCACAGATACGCAGTATTTT

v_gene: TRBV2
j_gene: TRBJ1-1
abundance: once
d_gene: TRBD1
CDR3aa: CASRFDRGQDTEAFF
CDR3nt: TGTGCCAGCAGGTTCGACAGGGGGCAGGACACTGAAGCTTTCTTT

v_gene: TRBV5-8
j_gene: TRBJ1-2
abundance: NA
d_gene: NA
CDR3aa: CASSAGLSRRSYTF
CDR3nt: TGTGCCAGCAGCGCCGGACTGAGCCGAAGGAGCTACACCTTC

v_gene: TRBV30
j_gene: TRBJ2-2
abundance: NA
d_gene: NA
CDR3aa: CAWSRTGLTGELFF
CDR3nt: TGTGCCTGGAGTCGTACAGGGTTAACCGGGGAGCTGTTTTTT

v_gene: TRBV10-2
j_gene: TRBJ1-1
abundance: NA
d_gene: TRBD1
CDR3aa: CASSEVEGADSEAFF
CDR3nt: TGCGCCAGCAGTGAAGTGGAGGGGGCGGATTCTGAAGCTTTCTTT

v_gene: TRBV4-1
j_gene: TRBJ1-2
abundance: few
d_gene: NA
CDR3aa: CASSPPGYGYTF
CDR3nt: TGCGCCAGCAGCCCCCCAGGGTATGGCTACACCTTC

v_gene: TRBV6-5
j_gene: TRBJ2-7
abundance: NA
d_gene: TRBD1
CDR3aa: CASSRSGQGGEQYF
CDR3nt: TGTGCCAGCAGCCGATCGGGACAGGGCGGCGAGCAGTACTTC

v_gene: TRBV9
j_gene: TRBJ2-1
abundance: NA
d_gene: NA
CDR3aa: CASSVGRSGRGHYNEQFF
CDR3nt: TGTGCCAGCAGCGTAGGCCGATCAGGGCGGGGCCATTACAATGAGCAGTTCTTC

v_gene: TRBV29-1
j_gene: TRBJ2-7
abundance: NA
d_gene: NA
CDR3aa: CSVGATAYEQYF
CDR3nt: TGCAGCGTTGGCGCGACAGCCTACGAGCAGTACTTC

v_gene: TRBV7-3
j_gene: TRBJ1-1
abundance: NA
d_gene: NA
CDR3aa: CASSFAGRTEAFF
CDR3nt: TGTGCCAGCAGCTTCGCAGGGCGGACTGAAGCTTTCTTT

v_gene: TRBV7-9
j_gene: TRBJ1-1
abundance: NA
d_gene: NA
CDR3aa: CASSLVGRQSEAFF
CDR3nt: TGTGCCAGCAGCTTAGTTGGTAGACAGAGTGAAGCTTTCTTT